The entry below gives a single TCR beta chain sequence along with its context. The data were taken from a study of patients and donors after allogeneic stem cell transplantation. V was trimmed by 4 bases and J by 3 bases, leaving 17 bases between them. CDR1 is ENHRY, CDR2 SYGVKD, per germline. The CDR3 contains 16 residues. Each CDR3 protein gets one entry after TCRdb re-called the RT-PCR reads with MiXCR. Of 800,000 to 1,000,000 distinct CDR3 sequences detected, approximately 19% appear once; the ten largest clones hold 6%. The source material was blood, either unsorted or a sorted T cell fraction (not recorded which). This TCR was sampled from a human donor who was either an allogeneic HSCT recipient or a stem cell or donor lymphocyte infusion donor (not recorded which). It is not recorded whose cells these are; they may come from a transplant donor. The chain is built from TRBV10-3 and TRBJ2-3; TRBD2 might be the D (7 bases). CDR3 bases: TGTGCCATCAGTGGGGGGGGCGGGGGTACGACAGATACGCAGTATTTT. Translating gives CAISGGGGGTTDTQYF.